This is a list of T cell receptor beta chains from one sample in a study of identical twins. TCRdb reprocessed the 5' RACE reads with MiXCR, giving one entry per CDR3 protein. Of some 900,000 distinct CDR3 sequences listed, about 12% were seen once; the top ten hold under 2%. This same sample was also taken into another study, of yellow fever vaccine responses in identical twins.

Input material: PBMCs. These receptors all stem from a woman younger than 35 in good health. Both conserved end residues are part of each CDR3. Each record gives: clone size, V gene, D gene, J gene, CDR3 protein, CDR3 DNA. A D gene is named only where the DNA matches it firmly. The size entry is marked missing in some rows and otherwise reads once, few, many or a size class.

.	TRBV7-8	TRBD2	TRBJ2-5	CASSLNPSGNQETQYF	TGTGCCAGCAGCTTGAACCCTAGCGGAAATCAAGAGACCCAGTACTTC
few	TRBV7-9	TRBD1	TRBJ1-5	CASSFQGEQPQHF	TGTGCCAGCAGCTTCCAGGGGGAGCAGCCCCAGCATTTT
many	TRBV12-3/TRBV12-4	.	TRBJ1-1	CASTLPGAGAFF	TGTGCCAGCACCCTTCCAGGGGCGGGGGCTTTCTTT
.	TRBV10-1	.	TRBJ2-7	CASSDPRGEYEQYF	TGCGCCAGCAGTGACCCCAGGGGAGAGTACGAGCAGTACTTC
few	TRBV20-1	TRBD2	TRBJ2-7	CSANGASGASTYEQYF	TGCAGTGCCAATGGGGCCAGCGGGGCCAGTACCTACGAGCAGTACTTC
.	TRBV28	.	TRBJ2-5	CASSPGGELKTQYF	TGTGCCAGCAGTCCCGGGGGTGAACTGAAGACCCAGTACTTC
many	TRBV7-9	.	TRBJ2-2	CASSPPRAGELFF	TGTGCCAGCAGCCCCCCACGAGCCGGGGAGCTGTTTTTT
few	TRBV19	.	TRBJ1-1	CASGIGGTEAFF	TGTGCCAGTGGGATCGGTGGGACTGAAGCTTTCTTT
.	TRBV24-1	.	TRBJ2-1	CATGGPGYNEQFF	TGTGCCACCGGAGGGCCAGGATACAATGAGCAGTTCTTC
many	TRBV6-1	TRBD2	TRBJ2-3	CASSSGTSGTDTQYF	TGTGCCAGCAGCTCCGGGACTAGCGGCACAGATACGCAGTATTTT